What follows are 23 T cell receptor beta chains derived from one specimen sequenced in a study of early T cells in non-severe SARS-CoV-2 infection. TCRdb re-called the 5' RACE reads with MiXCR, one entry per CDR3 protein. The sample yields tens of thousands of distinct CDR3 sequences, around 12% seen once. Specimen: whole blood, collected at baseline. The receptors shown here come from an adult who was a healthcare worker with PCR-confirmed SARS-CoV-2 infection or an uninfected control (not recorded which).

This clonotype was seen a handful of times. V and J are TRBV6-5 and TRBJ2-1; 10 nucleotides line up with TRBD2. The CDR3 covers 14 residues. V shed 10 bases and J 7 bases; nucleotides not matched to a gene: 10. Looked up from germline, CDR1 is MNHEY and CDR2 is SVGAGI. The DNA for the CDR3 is TGTGCCAACATCTCGGCTAGCGGGAGAAATGAGCAGTTCTTC. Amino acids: CANISASGRNEQFF.

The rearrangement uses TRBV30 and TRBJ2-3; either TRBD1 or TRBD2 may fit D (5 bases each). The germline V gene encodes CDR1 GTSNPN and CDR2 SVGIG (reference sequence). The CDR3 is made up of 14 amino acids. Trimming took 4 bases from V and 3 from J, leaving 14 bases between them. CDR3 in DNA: TGTGCCTGGACAGCTAGTTGGGGGACAGATACGCAGTATTTT. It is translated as CAWTASWGTDTQYF. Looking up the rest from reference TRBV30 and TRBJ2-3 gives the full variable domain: SQTIHQWPATLVQPVGSPLSLECTVEGTSNPNLYWYRQAAGRGLQLLFYSVGIGQISSEVPQNLSASRPQDRQFILSSKKLLLSDSGFYLCAWTASWGTDTQYFGPGTRLTVL.

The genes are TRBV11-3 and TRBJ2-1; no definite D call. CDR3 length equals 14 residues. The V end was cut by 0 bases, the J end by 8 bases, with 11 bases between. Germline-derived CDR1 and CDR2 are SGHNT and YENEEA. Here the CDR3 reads CASSLEPQRDEQFF. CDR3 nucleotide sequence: TGTGCCAGCAGCTTAGAACCACAACGGGATGAGCAGTTCTTC.

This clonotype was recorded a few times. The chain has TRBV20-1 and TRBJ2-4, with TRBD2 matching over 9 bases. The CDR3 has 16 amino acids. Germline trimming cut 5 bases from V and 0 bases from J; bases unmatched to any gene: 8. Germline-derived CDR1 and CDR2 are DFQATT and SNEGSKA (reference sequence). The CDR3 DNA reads TGCAGTGCTCCCAGTAGCGGGGGCCTAGCCAAAAACATTCAGTACTTC. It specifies CSAPSSGGLAKNIQYF.

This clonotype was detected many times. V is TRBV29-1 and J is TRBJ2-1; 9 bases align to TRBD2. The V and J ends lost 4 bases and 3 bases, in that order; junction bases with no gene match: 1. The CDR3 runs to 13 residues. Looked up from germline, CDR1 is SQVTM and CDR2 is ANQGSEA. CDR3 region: CSVGLADYNEQFF. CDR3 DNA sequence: TGCAGCGTTGGACTAGCGGACTACAATGAGCAGTTCTTC.

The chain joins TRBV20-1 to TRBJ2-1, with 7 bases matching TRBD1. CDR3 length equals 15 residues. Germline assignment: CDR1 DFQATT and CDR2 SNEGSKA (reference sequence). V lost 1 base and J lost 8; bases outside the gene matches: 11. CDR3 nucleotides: TGCAGTGCTAGAGGCCTTGACAGGGTTATGGATGAGCAGTTCTTC. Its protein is CSARGLDRVMDEQFF.

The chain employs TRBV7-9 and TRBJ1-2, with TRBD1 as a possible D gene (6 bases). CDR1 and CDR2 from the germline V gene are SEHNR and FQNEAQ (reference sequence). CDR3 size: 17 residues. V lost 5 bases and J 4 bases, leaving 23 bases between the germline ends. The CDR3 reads CASSRALSGASIYGYTF. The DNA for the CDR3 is TGTGCCAGCAGCCGAGCCTTATCAGGGGCCTCAATCTATGGCTACACCTTC.

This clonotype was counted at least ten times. CDR3 sequence: CASSQDKGIYLNLETQYF. The CDR3 DNA reads TGTGCCAGCAGCCAAGATAAGGGGATCTATCTAAACCTAGAGACCCAGTACTTC. The chain couples TRBV4-2 to TRBJ2-5, with D perhaps matching TRBD1 (5 bases). The CDR3 is 18 residues long. In germline, CDR1 is LGHNA, CDR2 YNFKEQ. The V gene lost 0 bases and the J gene lost 4 bases, with 21 bases spanning the gap.

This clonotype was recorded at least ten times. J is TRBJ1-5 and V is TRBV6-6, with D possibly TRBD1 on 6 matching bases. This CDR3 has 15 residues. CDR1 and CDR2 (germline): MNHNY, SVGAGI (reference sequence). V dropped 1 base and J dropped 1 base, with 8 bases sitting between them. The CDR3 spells CASSYLRGSNQPQHF. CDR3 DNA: TGTGCCAGCAGTTACTTGAGGGGGAGCAATCAGCCCCAGCATTTT.

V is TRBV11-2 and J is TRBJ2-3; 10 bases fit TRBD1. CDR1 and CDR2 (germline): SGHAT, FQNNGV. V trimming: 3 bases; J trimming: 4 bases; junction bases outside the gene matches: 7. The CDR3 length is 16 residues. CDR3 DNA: TGTGCCAGCAGCTTCCAGGGACAGGGGTCGGCAGATACGCAGTATTTT. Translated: CASSFQGQGSADTQYF.

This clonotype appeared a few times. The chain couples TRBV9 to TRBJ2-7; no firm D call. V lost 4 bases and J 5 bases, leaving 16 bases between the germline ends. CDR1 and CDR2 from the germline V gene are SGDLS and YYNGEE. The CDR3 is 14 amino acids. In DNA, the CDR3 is TGTGCCAGCAGCCCTAGGACCGCGCAGCACGAGCAGTACTTC. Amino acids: CASSPRTAQHEQYF.

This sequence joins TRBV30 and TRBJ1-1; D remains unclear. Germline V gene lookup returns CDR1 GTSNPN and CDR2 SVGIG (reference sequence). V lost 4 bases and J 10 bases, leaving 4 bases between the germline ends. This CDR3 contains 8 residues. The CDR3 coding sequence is TGTGCCTGGAATAGAGCTTTCTTT. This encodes CAWNRAFF.

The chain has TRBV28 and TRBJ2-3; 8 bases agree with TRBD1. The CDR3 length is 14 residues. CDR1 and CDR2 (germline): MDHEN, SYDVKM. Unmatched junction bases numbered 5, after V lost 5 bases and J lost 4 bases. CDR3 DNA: TGTGCCAGCAGTCAGGGGGCTATATCAGATACGCAGTATTTT. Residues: CASSQGAISDTQYF.

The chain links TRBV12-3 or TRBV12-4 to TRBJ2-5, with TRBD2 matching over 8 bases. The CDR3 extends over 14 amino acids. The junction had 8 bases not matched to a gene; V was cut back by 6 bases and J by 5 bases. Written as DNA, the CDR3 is TGTGCCAGCAGGCGTACTAGCGGTCGGGAGACCCAGTACTTC. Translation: CASRRTSGRETQYF.

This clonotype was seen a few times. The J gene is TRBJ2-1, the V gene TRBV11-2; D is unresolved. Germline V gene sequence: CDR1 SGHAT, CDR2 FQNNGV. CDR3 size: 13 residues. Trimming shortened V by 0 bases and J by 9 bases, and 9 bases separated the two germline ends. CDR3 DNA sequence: TGTGCCAGCAGCTTAGAGATCGTAGGTGAGCAGTTCTTC. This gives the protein CASSLEIVGEQFF.

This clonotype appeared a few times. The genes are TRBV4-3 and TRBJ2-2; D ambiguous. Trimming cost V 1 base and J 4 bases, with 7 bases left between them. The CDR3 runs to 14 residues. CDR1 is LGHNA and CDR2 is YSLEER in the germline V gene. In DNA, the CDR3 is TGCGCCAGCAGCCAAGGAGTTTCCACCGGGGAGCTGTTTTTT. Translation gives CASSQGVSTGELFF.

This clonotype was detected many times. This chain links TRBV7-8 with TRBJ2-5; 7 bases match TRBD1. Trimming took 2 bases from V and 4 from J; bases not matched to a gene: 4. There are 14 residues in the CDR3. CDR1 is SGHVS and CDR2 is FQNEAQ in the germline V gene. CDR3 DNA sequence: TGTGCCAGCAGCTTAAACAGGGGCAGAGAGACCCAGTACTTC. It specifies CASSLNRGRETQYF.

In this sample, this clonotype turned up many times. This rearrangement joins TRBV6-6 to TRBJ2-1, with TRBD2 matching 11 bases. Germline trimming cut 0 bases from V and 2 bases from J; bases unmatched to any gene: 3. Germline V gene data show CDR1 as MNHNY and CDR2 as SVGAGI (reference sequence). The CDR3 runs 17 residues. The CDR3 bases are TGTGCCAGCAGTTACTCGATTAGCGGGAGGGCCTACAATGAGCAGTTCTTC. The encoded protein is CASSYSISGRAYNEQFF.

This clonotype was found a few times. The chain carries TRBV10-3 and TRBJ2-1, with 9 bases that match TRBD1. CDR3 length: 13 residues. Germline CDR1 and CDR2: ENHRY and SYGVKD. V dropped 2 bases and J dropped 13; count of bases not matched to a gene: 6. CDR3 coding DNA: TGTGCCATCAGTGAGCCCGGGGACAGGGAACAGTTCTTC. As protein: CAISEPGDREQFF.

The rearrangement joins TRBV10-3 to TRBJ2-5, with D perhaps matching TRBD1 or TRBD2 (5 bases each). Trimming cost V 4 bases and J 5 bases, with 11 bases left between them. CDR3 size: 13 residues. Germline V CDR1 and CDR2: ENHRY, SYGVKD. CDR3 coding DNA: TGTGCCATCAGTGCAAGGGACCTGGAGACCCAGTACTTC. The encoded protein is CAISARDLETQYF.

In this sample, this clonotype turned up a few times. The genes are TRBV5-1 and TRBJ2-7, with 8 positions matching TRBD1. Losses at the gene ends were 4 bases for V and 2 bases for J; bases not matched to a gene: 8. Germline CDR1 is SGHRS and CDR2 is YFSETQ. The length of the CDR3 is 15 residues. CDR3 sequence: CASSPRQGTTYEQYF. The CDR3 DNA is TGCGCCAGCAGCCCGAGACAGGGGACGACCTACGAGCAGTACTTC. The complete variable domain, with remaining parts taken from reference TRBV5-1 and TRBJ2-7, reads KAGVTQTPRYLIKTRGQQVTLSCSPISGHRSVSWYQQTPGQGLQFLFEYFSETQRNKGNFPGRFSGRQFSNSRSEMNVSTLELGDSALYLCASSPRQGTTYEQYFGPGTRLTVT.

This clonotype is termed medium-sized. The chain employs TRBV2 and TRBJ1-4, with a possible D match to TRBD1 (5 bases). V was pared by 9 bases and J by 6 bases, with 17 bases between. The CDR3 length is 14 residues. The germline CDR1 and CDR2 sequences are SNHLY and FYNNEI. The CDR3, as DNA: TGTGCCAGTAGACAGACACTTCTTGATGAAAAACTGTTTTTT. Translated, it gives CASRQTLLDEKLFF.

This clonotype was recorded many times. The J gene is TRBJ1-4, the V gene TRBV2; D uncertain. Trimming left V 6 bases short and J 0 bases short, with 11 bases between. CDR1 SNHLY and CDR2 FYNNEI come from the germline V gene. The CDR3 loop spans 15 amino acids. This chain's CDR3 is CASSADTSTNEKLFF. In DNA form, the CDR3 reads TGTGCCAGCAGCGCAGACACATCAACTAATGAAAAACTGTTTTTT. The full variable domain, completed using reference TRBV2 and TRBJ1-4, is EPEVTQTPSHQVTQMGQEVILRCVPISNHLYFYWYRQILGQKVEFLVSFYNNEISEKSEIFDDQFSVERPDGSNFTLKIRSTKLEDSAMYFCASSADTSTNEKLFFGSGTQLSVL.